This record covers a single T cell receptor (beta chain). What antigen it recognizes has not been identified. No quality values exist for individual bases; no much larger clone is one base distant. This sample was taken from a study of PD-1 blockade in classical Hodgkin lymphoma (dated by TCRdb to the early 2020s). Context from the whole study: Nivolumab dosing was 3 mg/kg intravenously every 2 weeks, continuing until either disease progression or unacceptable toxicity. The study used TCR beta sequencing and CyTOF to define a peripheral blood immune signature of response to PD-1 blockade in classical Hodgkin lymphoma.

The Qiagen DNeasy kit was used to extract genomic DNA from unsorted PBMCs and from the negatively selected CD4+ and CD8+ fractions. Amplification of TCR beta CDR3 regions was done by immunoSEQ multiplex PCR with primers that anneal to V and J segments. A synthetic immune receptor repertoire was used to minimize amplification bias, and remaining bias was computationally removed after sequencing. Regarding the original processing steps: Repertoire diversity was quantified as the Shannon entropy index using custom Python scripts. The unsorted, CD4+ and CD8+ repertoires were each analyzed separately, with the exception of combined analyses, where CD4+ and CD8+ sequences were merged in silico. A clone was considered expanded if an increase in frequency of at least 2-fold after treatment relative to C1D1 was found, and a pseudocount of 0.5 was applied to clones undetected at baseline. Singleton clones were defined as clones with 0 or 1 copy at C1D1, and non-singleton clones were defined as clones with 2 or more copies. Clones expanded in unsorted samples were assigned a CD4+, CD8+ or unknown annotation through matching of protein sequences in sorted samples from the same patient. Wilcoxon tests on paired samples were used to test changes in diversity from C1D1 to C4D1. Drawn from immuneACCESS, this table holds only the in-frame rearrangements with V and J called that TCRdb kept. Clones are partly lost; checked studies trace under half to an unresolved V gene and leave the rest unexplained. V and J calls plus clone size are reproduced from that table; the DNA served to infer D and trimming. Here the sample has under 30,000 clones; 71% occur a single time. Over 15% of the sample goes to the ten largest clones.

Reading the label with the study, this specimen's time point is: cycle 1 day 1 (C1D1), immediately before nivolumab initiation. Every trial patient had relapsed following autologous stem cell transplantation, and prior brentuximab vedotin exposure was what differed among cohorts A, B and C. The trial cohort comprised some 60 patients with relapsed/refractory classical Hodgkin lymphoma whose best overall responses were complete response, partial response or progressive disease. In the multi-cohort phase II CheckMate 205 trial, trial patients received single-agent nivolumab. Best overall response was determined by an independent review committee according to the 2007 International Working Group response criteria. Trial PBMCs were collected immediately before nivolumab initiation (C1D1) and during therapy at cycle 2 day 1 and cycle 4 day 1. After peripheral blood was drawn into 8 mL Vacutainer Cell Preparation Tubes, PBMCs were isolated by centrifugation and then cryopreserved.

Broad study findings and their caveats: Baseline diversity similar to that of newly diagnosed patients was observed in trial patients achieving complete response, whereas significantly lower diversity was observed in partial responders and progressors. By C4D1, a significant rise was seen in CD4+ TCR diversity but not in CD8+ TCR diversity (p=0.0027 vs p=0.16), and the rise was most apparent among complete responders (p=0.02). Baseline TCR diversity was reported as lower in newly diagnosed patients than in healthy donors, and lower still in relapsed/refractory patients. Diversity was lower in patients who began nivolumab less than 1 year after ASCT, so these patients were left out of later analyses to avoid confounding by immune reconstitution. The study was limited to a single clinical trial cohort, and causes of repertoire differences, possibly disease activity or prior therapy, remained undefined.

Trimming costs V 8 bases and J 2 bases, and their ends lie 20 bases apart. Inclusive of the bounding cysteine and phenylalanine, the CDR3 is 15 residues long. The entry retains the CDR3 DNA only, 45 bases that are in frame from base 1. CDR1 is given as GTSNPN and CDR2 as SVGIG, both from the germline V gene (reference sequence). The sequence derives from a human donor with classical Hodgkin lymphoma. The rearranged chain carries TRBV30 and TRBJ2-3; the D gene is perhaps TRBD1, on 5 matching bases. This material consisted of peripheral blood mononuclear cells (PBMCs), taken at baseline. The DNA reads as follows: TGTGCCGCTCGATACTTGACAGAGCTCACAGATACGCAGTATTTT. Translated, it reads CAARYLTELTDTQYF.